This TCR beta chain was observed in a study of chemoradiotherapy in HPV16-positive cancers. Across the whole study: Candidate HPV-specific T-cell clones and common TCR motifs came from functional assays in a couple of HPV16-positive patients. General observations from the study: Candidate HPV-specific clones and E7-related TCR motifs grew in tumor during treatment.

The ends were cut back, 1 base at V and 4 bases at J, with 7 bases in the middle. The germline gives CDR1 SGHTA, CDR2 FQGNSA. This CDR3 contains 13 residues. Assay used: immunoSEQ multiplex PCR; TCRdb lists only in-frame clones, some missing. The profile covers some 480 clones, with 70% to 90% appearing a single time and 15% taken by the ten largest. Concerning this clone itself: Its cognate antigen is unknown.

Here the sequenced sample was tumor tissue, taken from a patient who underwent chemoradiotherapy. The sequence was obtained from a human donor with HPV-associated anogenital cancer. The chain joins TRBV7-2 to TRBJ1-2; D unclear. CDR3 bases: TGTGCCAGCAGCTTAGTCCCGGGCTATGGCTACACCTTC. Its protein product is CASSLVPGYGYTF. The full variable domain, completed using reference TRBV7-2 and TRBJ1-2, is GAGVSQSPSNKVTEKGKDVELRCDPISGHTALYWYRQSLGQGLEFLIYFQGNSAPDKSGLPSDRFSAERTGGSVSTLTIQRTQQEDSAVYLCASSLVPGYGYTFGSGTRLTVV.